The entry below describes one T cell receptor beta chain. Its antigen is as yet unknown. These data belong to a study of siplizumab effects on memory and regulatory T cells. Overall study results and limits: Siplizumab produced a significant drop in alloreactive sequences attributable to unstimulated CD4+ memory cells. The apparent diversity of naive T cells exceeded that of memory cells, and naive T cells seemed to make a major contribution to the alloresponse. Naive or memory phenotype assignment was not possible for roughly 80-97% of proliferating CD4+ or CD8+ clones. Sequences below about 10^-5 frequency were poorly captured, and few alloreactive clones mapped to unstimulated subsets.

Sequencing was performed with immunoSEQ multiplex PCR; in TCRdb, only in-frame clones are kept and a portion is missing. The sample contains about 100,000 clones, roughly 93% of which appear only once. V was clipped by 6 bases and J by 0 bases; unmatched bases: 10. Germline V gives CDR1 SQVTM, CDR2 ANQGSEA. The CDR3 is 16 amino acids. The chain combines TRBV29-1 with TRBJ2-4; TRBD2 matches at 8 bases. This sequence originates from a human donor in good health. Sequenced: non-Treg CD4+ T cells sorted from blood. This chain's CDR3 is CSVRTTSELAKNIQYF. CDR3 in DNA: TGCAGCGTCAGAACGACTAGCGAGTTAGCCAAAAACATTCAGTACTTC. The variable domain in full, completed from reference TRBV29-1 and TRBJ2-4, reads SAVISQKPSRDICQRGTSLTIQCQVDSQVTMMFWYRQQPGQSLTLIATANQGSEATYESGFVIDKFPISRPNLTFSTLTVSNMSPEDSSIYLCSVRTTSELAKNIQYFGAGTRLSVL.